The clone carrying this T cell receptor (beta chain) was recorded only once. No antigen is known for it. The method was immunoSEQ multiplex PCR; TCRdb's version includes in-frame clones alone and lacks a portion of them. Of fewer than 45,000 clones detected, over 75% appear once; the ten largest clones hold approximately 13%. This sample was taken from a study of OX40 agonist ivuxolimab in advanced cancers. Overall study: Prior anti-PD-1, anti-PD-L1 or anti-CTLA-4 therapy did not bar entry, and approximately 43% had some. Study-wide findings and caveats: At 0.1 to 3.0 mg/kg, CD4+ and CD8+ blood T cells expanded clonally by week 6.

V shed 1 base, J shed 0 bases, and the junction held 3 bases outside the gene matches. The CDR3 is 15 amino acids. Germline assignment: CDR1 SEHNR and CDR2 FQNEAQ (reference sequence). The specimen comprised CD4+ or CD8+ T cells sorted from blood, sampled in a trial of the OX40 agonist ivuxolimab. The TCR originated in an adult with an advanced solid tumor such as melanoma, head and neck, liver or kidney cancer. The chain recombines TRBV7-9 with TRBJ2-7; TRBD2 aligns across 7 bases. The CDR3 reads CASSLDGTTSYEQYF. The CDR3 DNA reads as TGTGCCAGCAGCTTAGACGGGACTACCTCCTACGAGCAGTACTTC.